This paragraph covers one T cell receptor beta chain sequence. The source of the sample is a study of blood T cell repertoires in COVID-19. Some clones are missing from TCRdb's copy, which holds only in-frame ones; the method was immunoSEQ multiplex PCR. Here the sample spans about 100,000 clones, more than 70% being singletons. The CDR3 covers 15 residues. The J segment lost 3 bases and the V segment lost 2 bases, leaving 6 bases of the junction unmatched. Germline CDR1 and CDR2: GTSNPN and SVGIG (reference sequence). The sequence was collected from a man aged 50 to 60 with active or convalescent COVID-19. The sequencing input was peripheral blood. V gene TRBV30 combines with J gene TRBJ2-7, with TRBD1 identical over 11 bases. The CDR3 nucleotides are TGTGCCTGGAGTCCGGGGACAGGGGGAAACTACGAGCAGTACTTC. This codes for CAWSPGTGGNYEQYF.